This T cell receptor (beta chain) was identified in a study of beta chain features in type 1 diabetes. General study results and limits: Moderate yet significant TCRB CDR3 shortening was seen in Type 1 diabetes patients in all four CD4+ subsets.

Points on this clone: Its target is unknown.

The study reverse transcribed the entire isolated RNA, so it sequenced expressed TCRB transcripts. Data came from immunoSEQ multiplex PCR; TCRdb stores just in-frame clones and leaves some out. Seen here are under 400,000 clones, over 9.5% observed once, and the top ten hold around 0.0099%. Trimming took 2 bases from V and 2 from J, leaving 19 bases between them. This CDR3 has 17 residues. Germline CDR1 LGHNA, CDR2 YSLEER. The sample was naive CD4+ T cells from blood. The clonotype was recovered from a woman aged 18-35 years with type 1 diabetes. The chain is built from TRBV4-3 and TRBJ2-7, with D possibly matching TRBD1 (5 bases). The CDR3 DNA sequence: TGCGCCAGCAGCCAAACAACAGGTGGACATTCACCCTACGAGCAGTACTTC. It encodes CASSQTTGGHSPYEQYF.